The clone carrying this T cell receptor beta chain was counted only a few times. Its antigen is still unknown. The data derive from a study of cytomegalovirus exposure and HLA in healthy donors. Overall study results and limits: Analyzed later, most CMV-associated TCR beta chains appeared HLA-restricted.

CDR1 and CDR2 from the germline V gene are KGHSH and LQKENI. The V and J ends lost 2 bases and 0 bases respectively, with 8 bases between them. This CDR3 contains 15 residues. Use of 60 Vbeta and 13 Jbeta primers characterized the PCR. Method: immunoSEQ multiplex PCR; TCRdb's copy keeps in-frame clones and lacks some. This table has fewer than 80,000 clones, around 74% appearing once. The clonotype originates from a woman between 55 and 75 years old in good health and CMV-seropositive. The rearrangement uses TRBV18 and TRBJ1-3; no definite D call. The sample was PBMCs. The CDR3 spells CASSPSGSSGNTIYF. The CDR3 nucleotides read TGTGCCAGCTCACCATCGGGGAGCTCTGGAAACACCATATATTTT.